The text below deals with one T cell receptor beta chain. The data originate from a study of Ad26.COV2.S vaccination and SARS-CoV-2 variants. Treatment here: about 20 received Ad26.COV2.S at low or high dose, single or two shots; a few received placebo; per-sample allocation not given. Collection of the samples took place on day 63 after the first injection of vaccine or placebo. This CDR3 has 17 residues. J lost 2 bases, V lost 3 bases, and 5 bases had no gene match. Germline CDR1 KGHDR, CDR2 SFDVKD. Some clones are missing from TCRdb's copy, which holds only in-frame ones; the method was immunoSEQ multiplex PCR. The table records hundreds of thousands of clones, about 89% of them present only once.

The chain carries TRBV24-1 and TRBJ1-5; 11 nucleotides line up with TRBD1. The specimen comprised peripheral blood, sampled in a trial of Ad26.COV2.S vaccine versus placebo. The receptor's source is a person between 18 and 59 years old who received the Ad26.COV2.S COVID-19 vaccine or a placebo. The CDR3 DNA is TGTGCCACCAGTGATGGACAGGGGGCAGAAGGCAATCAGCCCCAGCATTTT. Its translation: CATSDGQGAEGNQPQHF.